The 22 T cell receptor beta chains reported below all come from one sample, sequenced in a study of tumor-infiltrating lymphocytes in oesophageal squamous cell carcinoma. TCRdb re-called the PCR reads with MiXCR, one entry per CDR3 protein. Altogether almost 20,000 distinct CDR3 sequences are present, 35% to 50% being singletons, with the ten largest covering approximately 19%. Sequences were obtained from esophageal tumor tissue. The receptors derive from a male donor with esophageal squamous cell carcinoma.

A note on this clonotype: A much larger clonotype is one base distant, so this may be a read error. This chain joins TRBV11-2 and TRBJ2-2, with 10 nucleotides matching TRBD2. The V gene's germline CDR1 is SGHAT and CDR2 FQNNGV. The CDR3 is 16 residues long. J gave up 3 bases and V 4 bases, and 5 bases lay outside the gene matches. The CDR3: CASSSGLAVDTGELFF. For the CDR3, the DNA is TGTGCCAGCAGCTCAGGACTAGCGGTGGACACCGGGGAGCTGTTTTTT.

The rearrangement links TRBV3-1 to TRBJ2-3; D is perhaps TRBD1 (6 bases). This CDR3 has 18 amino acids. Trimming stripped 0 bases from V and 1 base from J, with 17 bases between. Germline V CDR1 and CDR2: LGHDT, YNNKEL (reference sequence). The CDR3 nucleotides read TGTGCCAGCAGCCAAGATCCACCATACAGGGTAGGCACAGATACGCAGTATTTT. It translates to CASSQDPPYRVGTDTQYF.

This sequence joins TRBV11-1 and TRBJ2-1; 11 nucleotides agree with TRBD2. Germline lookup yields CDR1 SGHAT and CDR2 FQDESV (reference sequence). The CDR3 is 16 residues long. J lost 2 bases, V lost 5 bases, and 5 bases had no gene match. The CDR3 loop is CASSPRLAGTYNEQFF. The CDR3 DNA reads as TGTGCCAGCAGCCCTAGACTAGCGGGAACCTACAATGAGCAGTTCTTC.

In DNA form, the CDR3 reads TGTGCCAGCTCGGACGGCGAGCAGTACTTC. It translates to CASSDGEQYF. The genes are TRBV6-2 or TRBV6-3 and TRBJ2-6; no clear D. The tail of the sequence fits TRBJ2-7 better, so the J call may be wrong. Germline V gene lookup returns CDR1 MNHEY and CDR2 SVGEGT. This CDR3 has 10 amino acids.

Ten or more counts support this clonotype. This chain connects TRBV2 to TRBJ2-2; D gene uncertain. Trimming removed 3 bases at V and 4 bases at J, with 15 bases between. Germline V lookup: CDR1 SNHLY, CDR2 FYNNEI. The CDR3 totals 16 residues. The CDR3 DNA follows: TGTGCCAGCAGTGAGGTTGGGATAATAGGCACCGGGGAGCTGTTTTTT. This gives the protein CASSEVGIIGTGELFF.

A note on this clonotype: Without the conserved terminal phenylalanine or tryptophan, this CDR3 likely stems from a read error. It is unclear where the CDR3 begins or ends on the DNA, so no DNA is shown, and the CDR3 is as TCRdb lists it. This rearrangement joins TRBV7-4 to TRBJ2-1; the table's D call TRBD2 went unverified against the DNA. Germline CDR1 and CDR2: SGHVT and SQSDAQ. Including both end residues, the CDR3 is 16 amino acids long. The CDR3 sequence: CASSLGLTPDEQYFGS.

This clonotype has ten or more counts. The V gene is TRBV5-1, the J gene TRBJ1-1, with D unclear. Germline lookup yields CDR1 SGHRS and CDR2 YFSETQ. The CDR3 contains 14 residues. V was clipped by 2 bases and J by 0 bases, with 8 bases between them. CDR3 sequence (DNA): TGCGCCAGCAGCTTCGACGGATTGAACACTGAAGCTTTCTTT. This translates into CASSFDGLNTEAFF.

Concerning this clonotype: The CDR3 ends on some other residue instead of the conserved phenylalanine or tryptophan, so this is likely a read error. Because the CDR3's place on the DNA is in doubt, the DNA is left out and the CDR3 is given as listed by TCRdb. V is TRBV11-3 and J is TRBJ2-6; the table's D call TRBD2 went unverified against the DNA. Germline loops: CDR1 SGHNT, CDR2 YENEEA. The CDR3 numbers 15 amino acids, ends counted. CDR3: CASSLAIYNEQFFGP.

This clonotype was recorded at least ten times. V usage is TRBV6-6 and J usage is TRBJ2-7, with TRBD1 matching over 9 bases. Germline V lookup: CDR1 MNHNY, CDR2 SVGAGI (reference sequence). CDR3 size: 15 residues. Germline trimming cut 1 base from V and 7 bases from J; bases unmatched to any gene: 8. The CDR3 DNA is TGTGCCAGCAGTTACTGGACAGGGGTATCTCGAGAGCAGTACTTC. It codes for CASSYWTGVSREQYF.

This clonotype was seen at least ten times. The chain uses TRBV6-1 and TRBJ2-7, with D maybe TRBD1 (6 bases). The CDR3 consists of 13 residues. Germline V gene data show CDR1 as MNHNS and CDR2 as SASEGT. Between the trimmed V and J ends, which lost 6 bases and 0 bases, there was a span of 9 bases. CDR3 in DNA: TGTGCCAGCAGCAAGGGGGTCTCCTACGAGCAGTACTTC. This sequence encodes CASSKGVSYEQYF.

A word on this clonotype: A read error is possible here, since a much larger clone lies one base away. V is TRBV4-3 and J is TRBJ2-4, with 9 nucleotides matching TRBD2. The J call may not be correct, given that the DNA end is closer to TRBJ2-5. This CDR3 has 20 residues. Per germline, CDR1 LGHNA and CDR2 YSLEER. The DNA for the CDR3 is TGCGCCAGCAGCCAAGACCATGGGATGGGCCTAAAGAGCGGGAGGGAGACCCAGTACTTC. Protein sequence: CASSQDHGMGLKSGRETQYF.

For this clonotype: The conserved phenylalanine or tryptophan normally closing the CDR3 is absent here, so this likely arose from a read error. The DNA is left out, because the CDR3 cannot be placed on it with certainty; the CDR3 is given as TCRdb lists it. The V gene is TRBV6-8, the J gene TRBJ2-5; the table's D call of TRBD1 was not tested on the DNA. Ends included, the CDR3 has 17 residues. Germline V gives CDR1 MNHGY, CDR2 SAAAGT. Here the CDR3 reads CASSTRGLGIYGYTFGS.

At least ten counts were recorded for this clonotype. The chain couples TRBV6-1 to TRBJ2-2; unclear D gene. The germline V gene has CDR1 MNHNS and CDR2 SASEGT. The V and J ends lost 2 bases and 6 bases respectively, with 16 bases between them. This CDR3 has 16 amino acids. The CDR3 DNA reads TGTGCCAGCAGTGAAACCCTTGCGGCCTCACCCGGGGAGCTGTTTTTT. It yields the protein CASSETLAASPGELFF.

This clonotype was detected ten times or more. This chain uses TRBV24-1 with TRBJ2-5, with 9 bases fitting TRBD2. Per the germline V gene, CDR1 is KGHDR and CDR2 is SFDVKD. CDR3 size: 14 residues. V dropped 5 bases and J dropped 5; count of bases not matched to a gene: 5. CDR3 bases: TGTGCCACCAGTGTCGGGACTAGCATTGAGACCCAGTACTTC. Amino acid sequence: CATSVGTSIETQYF.

With respect to this clonotype: One end of the junction is discordant with germline, which a read error may explain. The V and J genes are TRBV2 and TRBJ2-1, with 10 bases that match TRBD1. This CDR3 has 17 residues. Germline CDR1 and CDR2: SNHLY and FYNNEI. For the CDR3, the DNA is TGTGCCAGCAGTACTGAAGGACAGGGGGTTTATAATTCACCCCTCCACTTC. Its translation: CASSTEGQGVYNSPLHF.

The rearrangement uses TRBV7-4 and TRBJ2-3; D not certain. The assigned J gene may be wrong: the sequence end matches TRBJ2-5 better. Germline CDR1 and CDR2: SGHVT and SQSDAQ. The CDR3 contains 12 residues. CDR3: CASSLNQETQYF. CDR3 coding DNA: TGTGCCAGCAGCTTGAATCAAGAGACCCAGTACTTC.

In this sample, this clonotype turned up many times. The junction departs from germline at one end; a sequencing error may be responsible. This chain joins TRBV6-1 and TRBJ2-3; 12 bases align to TRBD2. Germline CDR1 MNHNS, CDR2 SASEGT. This CDR3 spans 15 amino acids. In DNA form, the CDR3 reads TGTGCCAGCATTAGGACTAGCGGGGTCACAGGTACGCAGTATTTT. Protein: CASIRTSGVTGTQYF.

The chain is built from TRBV11-2 and TRBJ2-1, with 9 bases identical to TRBD1. The CDR3 length is 14 residues. V gave up 4 bases and J gave up 10 bases; unmatched junction bases: 8. The germline V gene has CDR1 SGHAT and CDR2 FQNNGV. The CDR3 sequence: CASSSGQGHYEQFF. The CDR3 coding sequence is TGTGCCAGCAGCTCCGGACAGGGGCACTACGAGCAGTTCTTC.

This clonotype was picked up a small number of times. A much bigger clone sits one base away, suggesting this may be a read error. This chain uses TRBV10-2 with TRBJ2-7, with 9 bases lining up with TRBD2. The better agreement between TRBJ2-1 and the DNA end casts doubt on the J call. This CDR3 contains 16 residues. CDR1 and CDR2 from the germline V gene are WSHSY and SAAADI. CDR3: CATRTSALQSSYEQFF. The CDR3 DNA follows: TGCGCCACCCGGACTAGCGCCCTTCAGAGCTCCTACGAGCAGTTCTTC.

This clonotype appeared many times. A much larger clone differs from this one at a single base, so this may be a read error. The chain is built from TRBV24-1 and TRBJ2-5; TRBD2 aligns across 13 bases. The CDR3 length is 13 residues. The V gene's germline CDR1 is KGHDR and CDR2 SFDVKD. Unmatched junction bases numbered 2, after V lost 4 bases and J lost 10 bases. CDR3 loop: CATSEWTSGGQYF. In nucleotides, the CDR3 is TGTGCCACCAGTGAGTGGACTAGCGGGGGCCAGTACTTC.

Regarding this clonotype: The DNA is omitted, as the CDR3 cannot be located on it reliably, and the CDR3 follows TCRdb's listing. This rearrangement joins TRBV10-3 to TRBJ2-6; TRBD1, the D gene given by the table, was not confirmed from the DNA. The CDR3 is 15 amino acids long, termini counted. CDR1 is ENHRY and CDR2 is SYGVKD in the germline V gene. The CDR3 region is CAISVPGGGRLHLRF.

The chain uses TRBV7-4 and TRBJ2-7; 11 nucleotides agree with TRBD2. Germline CDR1 reads SGHVT; CDR2 reads SQSDAQ. This CDR3 is 15 amino acids long. J gave up 0 bases and V 4 bases, and 2 bases lay outside the gene matches. The CDR3 reads CASSSTSGSSYEQYF. The CDR3 DNA follows: TGTGCCAGCAGCTCCACTAGCGGGAGCTCCTACGAGCAGTACTTC.